The T cell receptor beta chain described here comes from a study of T cell repertoires in cytomegalovirus infection. Study as a whole: It was the public TCR beta signatures that indicated both CMV infection and matching HLA type.

This clonotype has a count of ten or more. Its antigen is as yet unknown. The CDR3 length is 14 residues. CDR1 and CDR2 from the germline V gene are SGHTA and FQGNSA. Trimming took 2 bases from V and 0 from J, leaving 7 bases between them. Via MiXCR, TCRdb re-called the reads, giving one row per CDR3 protein. The sample includes around 300,000 distinct CDR3 sequences, less than 25% of them seen just once. The source material was cultured PBMCs, sampled from culture after CMV antigen stimulation. The source of this sequence is a human donor in good health (CMV status not recorded). Some clones in this sample may be carry-over from other donors' samples. The chain has TRBV7-2 and TRBJ1-1; D is unclear. The CDR3 sequence: CASSLQSMNTEAFF. CDR3 nucleotides: TGTGCCAGCAGCTTACAGAGCATGAACACTGAAGCTTTCTTT.